This T cell receptor (beta chain) came from a study of T cells in Graves' hyperthyroidism and ophthalmopathy. The CDR3 extends over 13 amino acids. Trimming removed 4 bases at V and 4 bases at J, with 10 bases between. In germline, CDR1 is LGHNT, CDR2 FRNRAP. There were TCR beta CDR3 regions amplified from RNA transcripts. The HTBI primer set drove a first-round RT-PCR of the TCR CDR3. TCRdb fed the multiplex PCR reads into MiXCR, producing one record per CDR3 protein. Of fewer than 650,000 distinct CDR3 sequences listed, 46% are singletons. The specimen was peripheral blood or thyroid tissue (not recorded which). The chain employs TRBV12-5 and TRBJ1-2; no reliable D call. This receptor was taken from an adult woman with Graves' disease, either hyperthyroidism or ophthalmopathy (not recorded which). Here the CDR3 DNA reads TGTGCTAGTGGTTCCGGCCTCTTCTATGGCTACACCTTC. It translates to CASGSGLFYGYTF.